Reported below is one T cell receptor (beta chain). This table comes from immunoSEQ multiplex PCR, and its TCRdb copy is limited to in-frame clones, with some not included. Here the sample spans approximately 42,000 clones, 77% being singletons. Described time point: after neoadjuvant nivolumab, at surgical resection. This entry is derived from a study of neoadjuvant anti-PD-1 for oral cavity cancer. Germline CDR1 and CDR2: MGHRA and YSYEKL. V lost 4 bases and J lost 2, with 17 bases in between. The CDR3 has 16 amino acids. The sample was PBMCs, taken after nivolumab (anti-PD-1) treatment. This chain joins TRBV4-1 and TRBJ2-5; possible D gene TRBD2, 6 bases. This TCR was recovered from a person between 40 and 85 years old with oral cavity squamous cell carcinoma. The CDR3 coding sequence is TGCGCCAGCAGCCCTAGCGAGGTTTCTGCTCAAGAGACCCAGTACTTC. Translation: CASSPSEVSAQETQYF.